This is a list of T cell receptor beta chains from one sample in a study of stem cell transplantation in POMP-related autoinflammatory disease. Clones were read by immunoSEQ multiplex PCR, and TCRdb kept only the in-frame ones, dropping some. Of about 68,000 clones in the sample, approximately 90% were seen once. The sequenced sample was CD4+ T cells from PBMCs, obtained after stem cell transplantation. The origin of the receptors is a human patient with POMP-related autoinflammation and immune dysregulation (PRAID). The graft donor may be the source of some T cells. Both conserved end residues are part of each CDR3. The D gene is left open where the match is weak. Where a row states a size, it is once, few, many or the class of an expanded clone; other rows omit it.

V gene: TRBV10-3; D gene: TRBD2; J gene: TRBJ2-7; clone size: -; CDR3 DNA: TGTGCCATCAGTGCGAGAGGAGCGGGGGATAGCTCCTACGAGCAGTACTTC; CDR3 protein: CAISARGAGDSSYEQYF
V gene: TRBV5-8; D gene: -; J gene: TRBJ1-5; clone size: -; CDR3 DNA: TGTGCCAGCAGCTTGGGTACAGATAGCAATCAGCCCCAGCATTTT; CDR3 protein: CASSLGTDSNQPQHF
V gene: TRBV6-5; D gene: -; J gene: TRBJ2-1; clone size: -; CDR3 DNA: TGTGCCAGCAAATCTCTACTGGGCCGGAGGGAGCAGTTCTTC; CDR3 protein: CASKSLLGRREQFF
V gene: TRBV14; D gene: TRBD1; J gene: TRBJ1-4; clone size: -; CDR3 DNA: TGTGCCAGCAGACGACAGGGGGCTAATGAAAAACTGTTTTTT; CDR3 protein: CASRRQGANEKLFF
V gene: TRBV6-5; D gene: -; J gene: TRBJ2-2; clone size: -; CDR3 DNA: TGTGCCAGCAGAGGTGGGACAAACACCGGGGAGCTGTTTTTT; CDR3 protein: CASRGGTNTGELFF
V gene: TRBV6-5; D gene: -; J gene: TRBJ1-6; clone size: few; CDR3 DNA: TGTGCCAGCAGCGGGGGCCCGGTTTCACCCCTCCACTTT; CDR3 protein: CASSGGPVSPLHF
V gene: TRBV3-1/TRBV3-2; D gene: -; J gene: TRBJ1-6; clone size: -; CDR3 DNA: TGTGCCAGCAGCCATGCGCAGGATTCACCCCTCCACTTT; CDR3 protein: CASSHAQDSPLHF
V gene: TRBV3-1/TRBV3-2; D gene: TRBD2; J gene: TRBJ2-7; clone size: -; CDR3 DNA: TGTGCCAGCAGCCAAGATCTACTAGCGGGAGGGCCGGTGGGCTACGAGCAGTACTTC; CDR3 protein: CASSQDLLAGGPVGYEQYF
V gene: TRBV6-1; D gene: TRBD1; J gene: TRBJ1-2; clone size: -; CDR3 DNA: TGTGCCAGCAGTGAAGATCTAGCGGGCAGGGGGTATAACTATGGCTACACCTTC; CDR3 protein: CASSEDLAGRGYNYGYTF
V gene: TRBV10-3; D gene: -; J gene: TRBJ1-1; clone size: -; CDR3 DNA: TGTGCCATCAGTGAGGGGGGCGGGAGGGCTGAAGCTTTCTTT; CDR3 protein: CAISEGGGRAEAFF
V gene: TRBV5-1; D gene: -; J gene: TRBJ1-1; clone size: -; CDR3 DNA: TGCGCCAGCAGGGCCCAGCAGGGCCGTTTTAACACTGAAGCTTTCTTT; CDR3 protein: CASRAQQGRFNTEAFF
V gene: TRBV4-1; D gene: -; J gene: TRBJ1-4; clone size: -; CDR3 DNA: TGCGCCAGCAGCCAAGTACGATTTAATGAAAAACTGTTTTTT; CDR3 protein: CASSQVRFNEKLFF
V gene: TRBV7-6; D gene: -; J gene: TRBJ2-1; clone size: -; CDR3 DNA: TGTGCCAGCAGCTTGGACTACCTAGGTGGGGCGCAGTTCTTC; CDR3 protein: CASSLDYLGGAQFF
V gene: TRBV5-1; D gene: -; J gene: TRBJ1-4; clone size: -; CDR3 DNA: TGCGCCAGCAGCCCGGACAGCGTAAATGAAAAACTGTTTTTT; CDR3 protein: CASSPDSVNEKLFF
V gene: TRBV6-1; D gene: -; J gene: TRBJ2-5; clone size: -; CDR3 DNA: TGTGCCAGCAGTGAAGTTTTAGAAGAGACCCAGTACTTC; CDR3 protein: CASSEVLEETQYF
V gene: TRBV19; D gene: -; J gene: TRBJ1-2; clone size: -; CDR3 DNA: TGTGCCAGTAGTACCCTCGTAAGCACCTATAACTATGGCTACACCTTC; CDR3 protein: CASSTLVSTYNYGYTF
V gene: TRBV5-6; D gene: -; J gene: TRBJ1-6; clone size: -; CDR3 DNA: TGTGCCAGCAGCTTGGGCAAGCCCAATTCACCCCTCCACTTT; CDR3 protein: CASSLGKPNSPLHF
V gene: TRBV5-1; D gene: TRBD1; J gene: TRBJ1-4; clone size: -; CDR3 DNA: TGCGCCAGCAGCGGGGGGACAGATCGAGGTGAAAAACTGTTTTTT; CDR3 protein: CASSGGTDRGEKLFF
V gene: TRBV19; D gene: TRBD1; J gene: TRBJ1-6; clone size: -; CDR3 DNA: TGTGCCAGTAGTATACGCCATACAGGGGGCAATTCACCCCTCCACTTT; CDR3 protein: CASSIRHTGGNSPLHF
V gene: TRBV28; D gene: -; J gene: TRBJ1-3; clone size: -; CDR3 DNA: TGTGCCAGCAGCCTTTCCTACCCCCCGCCTGGAAACACCATATATTTT; CDR3 protein: CASSLSYPPPGNTIYF
V gene: TRBV7-8; D gene: TRBD2; J gene: TRBJ2-5; clone size: -; CDR3 DNA: TGTGCCAGCAGCTTAATAGGGCGGGGGGTCTTCCAAGAGACCCAGTACTTC; CDR3 protein: CASSLIGRGVFQETQYF
V gene: TRBV6-6; D gene: -; J gene: TRBJ2-2; clone size: -; CDR3 DNA: TGTGCCAGCAGTTTGGCGGGGTCTTCGAACACCGGGGAGCTGTTTTTT; CDR3 protein: CASSLAGSSNTGELFF
V gene: TRBV24-1; D gene: TRBD1; J gene: TRBJ1-1; clone size: -; CDR3 DNA: TGTGCCACCCGAACCCCGGGGGACAGTGGTGAAGCTTTCTTT; CDR3 protein: CATRTPGDSGEAFF
V gene: TRBV5-6; D gene: -; J gene: TRBJ1-5; clone size: -; CDR3 DNA: TGTGCCAGCAGCTTGGGGGTAGTGGTTCAGCCCCAGCATTTT; CDR3 protein: CASSLGVVVQPQHF